This TCR beta chain was identified in a study of T cell changes during pregnancy in multiple sclerosis. Trimming stripped 5 bases from V and 5 bases from J, with 12 bases between. Germline V gives CDR1 KGHSH, CDR2 LQKENI. The CDR3 contains 13 residues. The assay was immunoSEQ multiplex PCR, and TCRdb's table has in-frame clones only and misses some. The sample lists 95,000 to 110,000 clones, about 91% seen once, with around 0.84% in the top ten. V is TRBV18 and J is TRBJ2-5; D perhaps matches TRBD2 (5 bases). Sequencing was performed on peripheral blood, taken after pregnancy. This clonotype was obtained from a female donor with multiple sclerosis, enrolled in a pregnancy study. The CDR3 region is CASSRVREETQYF. The CDR3 nucleotides read TGTGCCAGCTCAAGGGTAAGGGAGGAGACCCAGTACTTC.